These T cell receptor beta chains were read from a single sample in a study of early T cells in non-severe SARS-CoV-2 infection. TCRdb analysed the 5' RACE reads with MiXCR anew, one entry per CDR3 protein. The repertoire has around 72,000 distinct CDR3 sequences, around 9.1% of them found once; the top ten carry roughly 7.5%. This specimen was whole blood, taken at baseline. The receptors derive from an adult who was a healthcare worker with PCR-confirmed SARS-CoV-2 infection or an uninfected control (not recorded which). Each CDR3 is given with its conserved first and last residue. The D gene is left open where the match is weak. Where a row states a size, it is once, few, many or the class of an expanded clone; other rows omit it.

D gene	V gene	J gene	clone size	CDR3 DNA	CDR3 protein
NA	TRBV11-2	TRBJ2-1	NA	TGTGCCAGCAGCTCCCGACTTTCTTCGAGCTCCTACAATGAGCAGTTCTTC	CASSSRLSSSSYNEQFF
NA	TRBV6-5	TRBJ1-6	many	TGTGCCAGCAGTCTTAGCCGGGACACCTATAATTCACCCCTCCACTTT	CASSLSRDTYNSPLHF
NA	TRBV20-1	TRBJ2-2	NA	TGCAGTGCTAGAAGGCAGGGGAGGACCGGGGAGCTGTTTTTT	CSARRQGRTGELFF
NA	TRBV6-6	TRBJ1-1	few	TGTGCCAGCAGTTACTCGATGGGGGCGAGTAGGACTGAAGCTTTCTTT	CASSYSMGASRTEAFF
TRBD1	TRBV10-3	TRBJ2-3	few	TGTGCCATCGCCCCGACAGGGGTTATGGCAGATACGCAGTATTTT	CAIAPTGVMADTQYF
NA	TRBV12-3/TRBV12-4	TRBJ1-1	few	TGTGCCAGCAGCAAACAGGTGAACACTGAAGCTTTCTTT	CASSKQVNTEAFF
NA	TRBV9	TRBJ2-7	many	TGTGCCAGCAGCGACTCCGGGTCTCGCGCAGAGGAGCAGTACTTC	CASSDSGSRAEEQYF
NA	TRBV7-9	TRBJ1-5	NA	TGTGCCAGCAGCCCCGACCAACGCGGGCAGCCCCAGCATTTT	CASSPDQRGQPQHF
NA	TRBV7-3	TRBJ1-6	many	TGTGCCAGCAGCTTAACCGGGACCAATTCACCCCTCCACTTT	CASSLTGTNSPLHF
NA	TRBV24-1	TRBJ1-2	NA	TGTGCCACCAGTGATGAAACAGGGTACGATGGCTACACCTTC	CATSDETGYDGYTF
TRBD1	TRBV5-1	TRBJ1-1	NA	TGCGCCAGCAGCTTGGTGGGACAGGACTTGAACACTGAAGCTTTCTTT	CASSLVGQDLNTEAFF
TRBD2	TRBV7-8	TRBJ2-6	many	TGTGCCAGCAGCCCTCGACTAGCGGGGGGTCCTGGGGCCAACGTCCTGACTTTC	CASSPRLAGGPGANVLTF
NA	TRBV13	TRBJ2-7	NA	TGTGCCAGCAGCTCACAGGGACGTAGAAGCTACGAGCAGTACTTC	CASSSQGRRSYEQYF
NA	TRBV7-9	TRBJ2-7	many	TGTGCCAGCAGCCTCTCGGGCGAGCAGTACTTC	CASSLSGEQYF
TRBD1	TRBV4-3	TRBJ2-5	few	TGCGCCAGCAGCCAACCCGGGACAGGCGGTAGGGAGACCCAGTACTTC	CASSQPGTGGRETQYF
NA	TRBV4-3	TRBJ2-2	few	TGCGCCAGCAGCCAAGAGATCTTAGAGAACACCGGGGAGCTGTTTTTT	CASSQEILENTGELFF
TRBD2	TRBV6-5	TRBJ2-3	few	TGTGCCAGCAGTTACTCACTAGCGGGGGGATATGATACGCAGTATTTT	CASSYSLAGGYDTQYF
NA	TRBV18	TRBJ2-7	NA	TGTGCCAGCTCTCCGACGTGGGGTTACGAGCAGTACTTC	CASSPTWGYEQYF
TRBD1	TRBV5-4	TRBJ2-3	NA	TGTGCCAGCAGCTCAACAGGGGATAGTCGGAAAGATACGCAGTATTTT	CASSSTGDSRKDTQYF
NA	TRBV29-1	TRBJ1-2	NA	TGCAGCGTTGCTCAGGGGCAGGTCTATGGCTACACCTTC	CSVAQGQVYGYTF
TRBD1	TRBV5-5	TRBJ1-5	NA	TGTGCCAGCAGCTTCGGGACAGGGGGCAGCAATCAGCCCCAGCATTTT	CASSFGTGGSNQPQHF
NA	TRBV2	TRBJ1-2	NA	TGTGCCAGCAGCGAAAAATTAAACTATGGCTACACCTTC	CASSEKLNYGYTF
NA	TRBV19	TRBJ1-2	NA	TGTGCCAGTAGTACCCTCGGGACGGACTATGGCTACACCTTC	CASSTLGTDYGYTF
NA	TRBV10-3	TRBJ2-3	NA	TGTGCCATCAGTGAGTCGATCGGCGGGGGCACAGATACGCAGTATTTT	CAISESIGGGTDTQYF
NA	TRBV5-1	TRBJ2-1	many	TGCGCCAGCGCCAGTCAGGGGTGGGACAATGAGCAGTTCTTC	CASASQGWDNEQFF
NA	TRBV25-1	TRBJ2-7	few	TGTGCCAGCAACAGGGATCGGGACGAGCAGTACTTC	CASNRDRDEQYF
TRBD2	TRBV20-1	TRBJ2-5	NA	TGCAGTGCTCCCCAGGCGGGGGTACAAGAGACCCAGTACTTC	CSAPQAGVQETQYF
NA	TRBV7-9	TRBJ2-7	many	TGTGCCAGCAGCCCCGCCGGGGGCTACGAGCAGTACTTC	CASSPAGGYEQYF
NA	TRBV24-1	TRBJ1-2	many	TGTGCCACCAGTGATTTGACGACGGCCTATGGCTACACCTTC	CATSDLTTAYGYTF
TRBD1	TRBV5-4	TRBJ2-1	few	TGTGCCAGCAGTCTCCAGGGACAGGGGAGAGTAGCTGAGCAGTTCTTC	CASSLQGQGRVAEQFF
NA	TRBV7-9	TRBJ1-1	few	TGTGCCAGCAGCATAATGGGGGGCGTGAACACTGAAGCTTTCTTT	CASSIMGGVNTEAFF
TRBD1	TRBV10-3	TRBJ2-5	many	TGTGCCATCAGTGAGATGGGACAGGGGTTGGGTCGGTACCAAGAGACCCAGTACTTC	CAISEMGQGLGRYQETQYF
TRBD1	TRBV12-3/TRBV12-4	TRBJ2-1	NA	TGTGCCAGCAGCCATGACAGGGGGCGGTTTGAGCAGTTCTTC	CASSHDRGRFEQFF
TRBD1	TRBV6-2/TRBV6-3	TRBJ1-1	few	TGTGCCAGCAGTACAGGGGGCACTGAAGCTTTCTTT	CASSTGGTEAFF
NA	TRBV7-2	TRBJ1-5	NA	TGTGCCAGCAGCTTAGTGGCATTTGGGAATCAGCCCCAGCATTTT	CASSLVAFGNQPQHF
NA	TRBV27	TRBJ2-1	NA	TGTGCCAGCAGTTTATCCGCCGCCCCCCCCGGGGATGAGCAGTTCTTC	CASSLSAAPPGDEQFF
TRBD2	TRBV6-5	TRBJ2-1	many	TGTGCCAGCAGACCCGGGGGGGCCCCCAACGACAATGAGCAGTTCTTC	CASRPGGAPNDNEQFF
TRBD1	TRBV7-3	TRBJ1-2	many	TGTGCCAGCAGCCCGACAGGGGGCTATGGCTACACCTTC	CASSPTGGYGYTF
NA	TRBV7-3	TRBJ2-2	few	TGTGCCAGCAGCTCCCTCGGTGCTACCGGGGAGCTGTTTTTT	CASSSLGATGELFF
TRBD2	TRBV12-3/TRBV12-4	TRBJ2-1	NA	TGTGCCAGCAGGCTAGCGGGGGCGTTCTACAATGAGCAGTTCTTC	CASRLAGAFYNEQFF
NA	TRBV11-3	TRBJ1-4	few	TGTGCCAGCAGCTCCCCATCTATTTGGGGCAATGAAAAACTGTTTTTT	CASSSPSIWGNEKLFF
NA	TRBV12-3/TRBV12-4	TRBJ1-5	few	TGTGCCAGCAGTTTATCGGGGACGAGTCAGCCCCAGCATTTT	CASSLSGTSQPQHF
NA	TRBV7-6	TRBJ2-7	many	TGTGCCAGCAGCTTAGGAGGGGACGAGCAGTACTTC	CASSLGGDEQYF
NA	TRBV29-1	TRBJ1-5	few	TGCAGCGCCCAACGGGGATCAGGGAGCAATCAGCCCCAGCATTTT	CSAQRGSGSNQPQHF
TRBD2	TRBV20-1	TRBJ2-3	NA	TGCAGTGCTAGGCCCTGGGCTAGCGGCCGCACAGATACGCAGTATTTT	CSARPWASGRTDTQYF
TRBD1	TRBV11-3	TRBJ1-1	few	TGTGCCAGCAGCTGGGGACAGGGGAATACTGAAGCTTTCTTT	CASSWGQGNTEAFF
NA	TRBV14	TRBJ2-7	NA	TGTGCCAGCAGCCAAGTGGGGCCGGGGCACGAGCAGTACTTC	CASSQVGPGHEQYF
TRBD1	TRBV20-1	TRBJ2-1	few	TGCAGTGCTAGAGATGCCGGGACAGGGAACAATGAGCAGTTCTTC	CSARDAGTGNNEQFF
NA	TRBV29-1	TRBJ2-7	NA	TGCAGCGCCAAGACAGGAACCTACGAGCAGTACTTC	CSAKTGTYEQYF
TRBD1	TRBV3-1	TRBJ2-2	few	TGTGCCAGCAGCCGAGGTCCGGACAGGGTCGGGGCCGGGGAGCTGTTTTTT	CASSRGPDRVGAGELFF
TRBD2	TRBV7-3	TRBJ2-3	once	TGTGCCAGCAGCCCCAGCCGAGCGGGGGGCCGGGATACGCAGTATTTT	CASSPSRAGGRDTQYF
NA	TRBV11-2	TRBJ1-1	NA	TGTGCCAGCAGCTTAATTCAGGGTCCGGCTGAAGCTTTCTTT	CASSLIQGPAEAFF